A selection of T cell receptor beta chains follows, all from one sample in a study of molecular identifiers for immune sequencing clone quantification. MiXCR, applied by TCRdb to the PCR reads, yields one record per CDR3 protein. In the table there are about 640,000 distinct CDR3 sequences, just under 20% of which are singletons. Sequenced: naive CD8+ T cells from blood, with Jurkat cell RNA spiked in. These receptors were obtained from a human donor in good health. Some libraries in this study had Jurkat cell RNA spiked in. CDR3s include the opening cysteine and the closing phenylalanine or tryptophan. D genes are given only for firm matches. Size values are once, few and many counts, or a class for expanded clones, and some rows have none.

>many|TRBV9|.|TRBJ2-2
TGTGCCAGCAGCGCGCGCGCGACGGACTACCCGAACACCGGGGAGCTGTTTTTT
CASSARATDYPNTGELFF
>.|TRBV6-2/TRBV6-3|TRBD1|TRBJ1-5
TGTGCCAGCAGTTACAGCAGACAGGGAGCGTATAGCAATCAGCCCCAGCATTTT
CASSYSRQGAYSNQPQHF
>many|TRBV3-1|.|TRBJ2-5
TGTGCCAGCAGCCAAGAGCCCTGGCTACAAGAGACCCAGTACTTC
CASSQEPWLQETQYF
>many|TRBV5-1|.|TRBJ1-5
TGCGCCACCGGTGGCAGCTATAGCAATCAGCCCCAGCATTTT
CATGGSYSNQPQHF
>.|TRBV2|.|TRBJ1-4
TGTGCCAGCTCAATGGGGGGGACAATTAATGAAAAACTGTTTTTT
CASSMGGTINEKLFF
>.|TRBV2|TRBD1|TRBJ1-5
TGTGCCAGCAGTGGGTTGGGGGACAGTCTTAGCAATCAGCCCCAGCATTTT
CASSGLGDSLSNQPQHF
>few|TRBV5-3|.|TRBJ2-5
TGTGCCAGCAACCTCGGACAGTACCAAGAGACCCAGTACTTC
CASNLGQYQETQYF
>many|TRBV6-2/TRBV6-3|TRBD2|TRBJ2-3
TGTGCCAGCAGAACCTGGACTAGCGGGGAGACTAGCACAGATACGCAGTATTTT
CASRTWTSGETSTDTQYF
>.|TRBV4-3|TRBD2|TRBJ2-1
TGCGCCAGCAGCCAAGATACTTCAGCGGGGGCCTACAATGAGCAGTTCTTC
CASSQDTSAGAYNEQFF
>many|TRBV3-1|.|TRBJ1-1
TGCGCCAGCAGCCAGGGTTCCGCCACTGAAGCTTTCTTT
CASSQGSATEAFF
>many|TRBV7-9|.|TRBJ2-1
TGTGCCAGCAGCTTTACGGGAGCCTACAATGAGCAGTTCTTC
CASSFTGAYNEQFF
>few|TRBV7-3|.|TRBJ2-3
TGTGCCAGCAGCTTAATAGGAGGTCACCCCTCTTCAGATACGCAGTATTTT
CASSLIGGHPSSDTQYF
>many|TRBV20-1|TRBD1|TRBJ2-1
TGCAGTGCTAGAGATCGGCGGACAGGGAACAATGAGCAGTTCTTC
CSARDRRTGNNEQFF
>few|TRBV20-1|.|TRBJ2-7
TGCAGTGCTAGACCCCACACCCAAGCCGCGACCGAGCAGTACTTC
CSARPHTQAATEQYF
>many|TRBV28|TRBD2|TRBJ2-7
TGTGCCAGCAGTTTGTCGCGAGCGGGGCCCTACGAGCAGTACTTC
CASSLSRAGPYEQYF
>many|TRBV9|TRBD1|TRBJ2-6
TGTGCCAGCAGCGCAAACACCGGGACAGGGGCTCTATCTGGGGCCAACGTCCTGACTTTC
CASSANTGTGALSGANVLTF
>.|TRBV3-2|.|TRBJ1-5
TGTGCCAGCAGCCAGGAGGACAACAACCTTCGCAATCAGCCCCAGCATTTT
CASSQEDNNLRNQPQHF
>.|TRBV7-9|.|TRBJ2-1
TGTGCCAGCAGCCCCGGAAAGGTGCCCGCGAATAATTACAATGAGCAGTTCTTC
CASSPGKVPANNYNEQFF
>many|TRBV7-9|.|TRBJ2-2
TGTGCCAGCAGCTGGGATCTTGGGACGGACCCTAAAGGCGGGGAGCTGTTTTTT
CASSWDLGTDPKGGELFF
>.|TRBV7-8|TRBD2|TRBJ2-3
TGTGCCAGCAGCTTAGTTAGCGGGGGAGATACGCAGTATTTT
CASSLVSGGDTQYF
>many|TRBV19|.|TRBJ1-1
TGTGCCAGTAGTATATCCCCTAACACTGAAGCTTTCTTT
CASSISPNTEAFF
>few|TRBV20-1|.|TRBJ2-7
TGCAGTGCTAGGTCATCCCGGGACGGATTGAGGGACGAGCAGTACTTC
CSARSSRDGLRDEQYF
>many|TRBV19|TRBD2|TRBJ2-5
TGTGCCAGTAGTAACCCCTTAGCGGGAGACGAGACCCAGTACTTC
CASSNPLAGDETQYF